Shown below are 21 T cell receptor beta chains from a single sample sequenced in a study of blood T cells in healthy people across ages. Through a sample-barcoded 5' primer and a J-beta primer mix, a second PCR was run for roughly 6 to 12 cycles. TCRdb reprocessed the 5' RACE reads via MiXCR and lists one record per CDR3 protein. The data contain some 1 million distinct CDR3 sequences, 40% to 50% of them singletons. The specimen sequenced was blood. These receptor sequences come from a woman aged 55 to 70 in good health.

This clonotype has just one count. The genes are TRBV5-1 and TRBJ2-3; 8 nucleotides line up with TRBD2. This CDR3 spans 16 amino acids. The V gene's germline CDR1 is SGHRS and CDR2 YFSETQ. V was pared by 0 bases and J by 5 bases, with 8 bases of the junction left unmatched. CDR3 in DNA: TGCGCCAGCAGCTTGGAGGCGGGAGGTCGGGGAGATACGCAGTATTTT. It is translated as CASSLEAGGRGDTQYF.

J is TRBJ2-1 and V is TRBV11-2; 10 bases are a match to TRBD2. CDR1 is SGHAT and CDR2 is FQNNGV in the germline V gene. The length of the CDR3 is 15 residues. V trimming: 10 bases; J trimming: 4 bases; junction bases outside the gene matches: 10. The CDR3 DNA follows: TGTGCCACTGCTTCTAGCGGGAGTTCTTACAATGAGCAGTTCTTC. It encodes CATASSGSSYNEQFF.

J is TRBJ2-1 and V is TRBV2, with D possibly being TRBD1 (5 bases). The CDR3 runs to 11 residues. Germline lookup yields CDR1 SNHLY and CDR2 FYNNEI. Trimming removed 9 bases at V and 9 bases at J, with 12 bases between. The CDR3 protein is CARFRQGEQFF. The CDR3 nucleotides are TGTGCCAGGTTTAGGCAGGGTGAGCAGTTCTTC. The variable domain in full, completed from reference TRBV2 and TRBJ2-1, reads EPEVTQTPSHQVTQMGQEVILRCVPISNHLYFYWYRQILGQKVEFLVSFYNNEISEKSEIFDDQFSVERPDGSNFTLKIRSTKLEDSAMYFCARFRQGEQFFGPGTRLTVL.

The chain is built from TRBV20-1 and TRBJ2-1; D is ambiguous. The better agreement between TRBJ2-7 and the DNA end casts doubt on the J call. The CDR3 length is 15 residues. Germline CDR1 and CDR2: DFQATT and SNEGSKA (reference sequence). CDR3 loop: CSARDRQGSYNEQYF. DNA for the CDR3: TGCAGTGCTAGAGATCGGCAAGGGTCCTACAATGAGCAGTACTTC.

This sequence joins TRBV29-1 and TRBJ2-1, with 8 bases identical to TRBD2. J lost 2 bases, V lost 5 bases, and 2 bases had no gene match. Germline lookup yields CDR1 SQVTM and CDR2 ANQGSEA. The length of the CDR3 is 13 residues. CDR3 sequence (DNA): TGCAGCGTTCCGGGACTAGCCTACAATGAGCAGTTCTTC. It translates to CSVPGLAYNEQFF.

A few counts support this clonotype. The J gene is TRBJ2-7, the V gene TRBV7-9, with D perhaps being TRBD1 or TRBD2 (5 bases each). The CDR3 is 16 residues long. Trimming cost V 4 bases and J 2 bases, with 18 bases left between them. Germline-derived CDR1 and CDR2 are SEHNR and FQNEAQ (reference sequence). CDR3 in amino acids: CASSSTPGAGPYEQYF. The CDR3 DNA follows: TGTGCCAGCAGCTCCACCCCTGGGGCGGGTCCCTACGAGCAGTACTTC. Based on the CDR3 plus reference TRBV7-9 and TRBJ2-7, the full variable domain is DTGVSQNPRHKITKRGQNVTFRCDPISEHNRLYWYRQTLGQGPEFLTYFQNEAQLEKSRLLSDRFSAERPKGSFSTLEIQRTEQGDSAMYLCASSSTPGAGPYEQYFGPGTRLTVT.

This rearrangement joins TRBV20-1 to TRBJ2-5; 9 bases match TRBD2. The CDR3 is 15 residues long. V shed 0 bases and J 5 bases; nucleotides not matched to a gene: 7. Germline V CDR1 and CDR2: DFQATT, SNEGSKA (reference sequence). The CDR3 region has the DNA TGCAGTGCTAGAGATGAGGGGACTAGCACGGAGACCCAGTACTTC. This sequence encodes CSARDEGTSTETQYF.

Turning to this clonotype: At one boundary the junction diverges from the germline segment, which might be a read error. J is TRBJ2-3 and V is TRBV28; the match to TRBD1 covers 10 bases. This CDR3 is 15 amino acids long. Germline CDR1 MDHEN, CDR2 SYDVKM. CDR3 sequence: CASSRPGQGTETQYF. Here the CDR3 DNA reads TGTGCCAGCAGTCGACCGGGACAGGGGACAGAGACGCAGTATTTT.

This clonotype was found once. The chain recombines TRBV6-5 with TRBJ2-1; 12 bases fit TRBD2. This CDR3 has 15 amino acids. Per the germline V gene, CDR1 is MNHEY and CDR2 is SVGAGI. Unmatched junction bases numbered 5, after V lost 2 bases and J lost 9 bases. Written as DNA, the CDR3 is TGTGCCAGCAGTTACGGGACTAGCGGGTCGGTTGAGCAGTTCTTC. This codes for CASSYGTSGSVEQFF.

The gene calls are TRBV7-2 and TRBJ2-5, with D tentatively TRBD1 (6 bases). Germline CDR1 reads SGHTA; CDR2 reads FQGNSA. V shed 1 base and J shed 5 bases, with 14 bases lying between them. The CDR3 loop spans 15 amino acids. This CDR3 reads CASSLDGRQEETQYF. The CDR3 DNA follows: TGTGCCAGCAGCTTAGACGGCCGACAGGAGGAGACCCAGTACTTC.

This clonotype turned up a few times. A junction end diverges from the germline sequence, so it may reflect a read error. CDR3 nucleotide sequence: TGTGCCAGCAGCTTAGACAGAACGCAGTATTTT. It is translated as CASSLDRTQYF. V usage is TRBV5-1 and J usage is TRBJ2-3, with D possibly matching TRBD1 (5 bases). Germline CDR1 and CDR2: SGHRS and YFSETQ. The CDR3 sequence is 11 residues long.

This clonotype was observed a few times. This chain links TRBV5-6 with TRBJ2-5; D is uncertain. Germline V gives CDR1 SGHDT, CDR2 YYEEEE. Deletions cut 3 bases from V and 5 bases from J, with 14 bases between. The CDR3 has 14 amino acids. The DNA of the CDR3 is TGTGCCAGCAGCTCCCAGCGAGGTGGGGAGACCCAGTACTTC. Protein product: CASSSQRGGETQYF.

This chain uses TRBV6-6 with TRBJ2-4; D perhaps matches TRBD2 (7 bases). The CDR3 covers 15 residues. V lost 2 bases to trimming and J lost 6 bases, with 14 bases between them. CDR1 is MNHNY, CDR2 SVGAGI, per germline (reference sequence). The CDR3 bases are TGTGCCAGCAGTTACGGGGCGGGGGCGGGAAACATTCAGTACTTC. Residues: CASSYGAGAGNIQYF.

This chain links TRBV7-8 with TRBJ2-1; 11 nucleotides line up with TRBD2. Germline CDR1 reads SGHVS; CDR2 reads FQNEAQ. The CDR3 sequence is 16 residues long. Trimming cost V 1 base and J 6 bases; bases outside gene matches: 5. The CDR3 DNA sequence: TGTGCCAGCAGCTTAGATATGCTAGCGGGAGGCAATGAGCAGTTCTTC. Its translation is CASSLDMLAGGNEQFF.

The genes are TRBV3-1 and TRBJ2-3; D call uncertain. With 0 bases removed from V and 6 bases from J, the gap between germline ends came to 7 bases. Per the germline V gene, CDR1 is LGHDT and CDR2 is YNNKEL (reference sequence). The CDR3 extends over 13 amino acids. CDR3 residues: CASSQDLVDTQYF. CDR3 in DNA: TGTGCCAGCAGCCAAGACTTGGTGGATACGCAGTATTTT.

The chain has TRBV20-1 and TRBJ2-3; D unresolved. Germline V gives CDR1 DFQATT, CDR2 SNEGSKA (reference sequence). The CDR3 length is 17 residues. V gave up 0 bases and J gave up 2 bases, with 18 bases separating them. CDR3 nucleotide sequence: TGCAGTGCTAGAGATTCCCCAGGAGAACGTCACACAGATACGCAGTATTTT. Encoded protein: CSARDSPGERHTDTQYF.

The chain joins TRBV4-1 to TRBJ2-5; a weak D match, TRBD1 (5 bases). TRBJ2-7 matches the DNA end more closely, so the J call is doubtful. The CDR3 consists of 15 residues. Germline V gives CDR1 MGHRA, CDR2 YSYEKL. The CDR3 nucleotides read TGCGCCAGCAGCCAAGGGGGCCAGGGTCGCTACGAGCAGTACTTC. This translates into CASSQGGQGRYEQYF.

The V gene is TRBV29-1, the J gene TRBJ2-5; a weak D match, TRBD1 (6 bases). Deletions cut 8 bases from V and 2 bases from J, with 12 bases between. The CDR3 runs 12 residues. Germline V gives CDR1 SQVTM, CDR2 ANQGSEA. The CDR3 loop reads CSFTGSQETQYF. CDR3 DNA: TGCAGCTTTACAGGGTCTCAAGAGACCCAGTACTTC. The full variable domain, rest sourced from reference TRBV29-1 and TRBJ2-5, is SAVISQKPSRDICQRGTSLTIQCQVDSQVTMMFWYRQQPGQSLTLIATANQGSEATYESGFVIDKFPISRPNLTFSTLTVSNMSPEDSSIYLCSFTGSQETQYFGPGTRLLVL.

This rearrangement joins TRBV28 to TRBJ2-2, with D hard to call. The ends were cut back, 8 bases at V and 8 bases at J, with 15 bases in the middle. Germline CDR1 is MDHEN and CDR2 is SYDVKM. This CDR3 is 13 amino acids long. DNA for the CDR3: TGTGCCAGCTCTCTTCTAGGTTTGGGGGAGCTGTTTTTT. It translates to CASSLLGLGELFF.

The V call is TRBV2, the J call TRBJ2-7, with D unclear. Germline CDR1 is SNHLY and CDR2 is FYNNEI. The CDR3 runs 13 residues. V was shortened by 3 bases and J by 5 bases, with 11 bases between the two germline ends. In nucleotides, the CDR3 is TGTGCCAGCAGTGACGTGGGAACCGACGAGCAGTACTTC. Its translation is CASSDVGTDEQYF.

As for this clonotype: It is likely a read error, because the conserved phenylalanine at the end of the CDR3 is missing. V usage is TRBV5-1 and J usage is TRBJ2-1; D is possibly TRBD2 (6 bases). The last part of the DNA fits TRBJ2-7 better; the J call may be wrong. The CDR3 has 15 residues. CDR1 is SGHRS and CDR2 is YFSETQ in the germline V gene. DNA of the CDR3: TGCGCCAGCAGCGGAGGGACTCTACACTGGGACGAGCAGTACCTC. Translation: CASSGGTLHWDEQYL.